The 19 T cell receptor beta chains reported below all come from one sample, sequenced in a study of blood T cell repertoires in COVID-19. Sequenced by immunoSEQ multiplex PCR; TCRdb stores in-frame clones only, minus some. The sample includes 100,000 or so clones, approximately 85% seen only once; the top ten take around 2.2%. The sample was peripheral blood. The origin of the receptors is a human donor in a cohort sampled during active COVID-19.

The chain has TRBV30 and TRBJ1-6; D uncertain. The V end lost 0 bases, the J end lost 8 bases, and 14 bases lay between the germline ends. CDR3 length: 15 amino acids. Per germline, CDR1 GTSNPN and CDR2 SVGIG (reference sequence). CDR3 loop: CAWSVPARVDSPLHF. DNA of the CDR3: TGTGCCTGGAGTGTACCCGCACGAGTAGATTCACCCCTCCACTTT.

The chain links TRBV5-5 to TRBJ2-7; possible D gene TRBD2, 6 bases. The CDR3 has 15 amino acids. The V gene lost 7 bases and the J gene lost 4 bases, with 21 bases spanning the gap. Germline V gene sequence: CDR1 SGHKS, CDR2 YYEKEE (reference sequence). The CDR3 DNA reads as TGTGCCAGCGGGACTGTGGGACGGTCGAGGTACGAGCAGTACTTC. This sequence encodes CASGTVGRSRYEQYF. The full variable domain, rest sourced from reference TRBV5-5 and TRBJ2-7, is DAGVTQSPTHLIKTRGQQVTLRCSPISGHKSVSWYQQVLGQGPQFIFQYYEKEERGRGNFPDRFSARQFPNYSSELNVNALLLGDSALYLCASGTVGRSRYEQYFGPGTRLTVT.

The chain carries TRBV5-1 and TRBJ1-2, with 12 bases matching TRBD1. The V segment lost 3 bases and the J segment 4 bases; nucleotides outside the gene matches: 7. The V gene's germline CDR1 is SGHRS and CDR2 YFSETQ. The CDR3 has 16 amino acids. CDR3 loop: CASSSNPGQGAYGYTF. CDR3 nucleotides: TGCGCCAGCAGCTCTAATCCGGGACAGGGGGCCTATGGCTACACCTTC.

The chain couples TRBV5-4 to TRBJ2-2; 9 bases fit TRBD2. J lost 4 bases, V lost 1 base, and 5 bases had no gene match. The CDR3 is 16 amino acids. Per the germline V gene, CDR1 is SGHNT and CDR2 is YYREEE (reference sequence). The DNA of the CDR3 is TGTGCCAGCAGCTTGCCAGCGGGGGGTTTCACCGGGGAGCTGTTTTTT. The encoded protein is CASSLPAGGFTGELFF.

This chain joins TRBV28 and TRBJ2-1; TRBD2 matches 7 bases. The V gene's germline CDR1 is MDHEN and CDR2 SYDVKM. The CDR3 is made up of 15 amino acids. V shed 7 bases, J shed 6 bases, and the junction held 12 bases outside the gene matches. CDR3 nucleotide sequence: TGTGCCAGCACAAACGGACTAGTGGTAATCAATGAGCAGTTCTTC. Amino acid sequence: CASTNGLVVINEQFF.

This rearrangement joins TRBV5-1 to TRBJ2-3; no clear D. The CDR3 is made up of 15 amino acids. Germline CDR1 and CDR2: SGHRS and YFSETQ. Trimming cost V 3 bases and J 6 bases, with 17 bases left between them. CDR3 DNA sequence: TGCGCCAGCAGCTCACAGACCCTTTCGTCGGATACGCAGTATTTT. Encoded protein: CASSSQTLSSDTQYF.

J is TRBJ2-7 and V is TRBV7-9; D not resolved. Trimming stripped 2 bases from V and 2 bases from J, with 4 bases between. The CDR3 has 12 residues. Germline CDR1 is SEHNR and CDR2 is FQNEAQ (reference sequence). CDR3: CASSLSAYEQYF. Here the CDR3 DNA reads TGTGCCAGCAGCTTATCGGCCTACGAGCAGTACTTC. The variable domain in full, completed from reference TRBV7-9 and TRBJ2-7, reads DTGVSQNPRHKITKRGQNVTFRCDPISEHNRLYWYRQTLGQGPEFLTYFQNEAQLEKSRLLSDRFSAERPKGSFSTLEIQRTEQGDSAMYLCASSLSAYEQYFGPGTRLTVT.

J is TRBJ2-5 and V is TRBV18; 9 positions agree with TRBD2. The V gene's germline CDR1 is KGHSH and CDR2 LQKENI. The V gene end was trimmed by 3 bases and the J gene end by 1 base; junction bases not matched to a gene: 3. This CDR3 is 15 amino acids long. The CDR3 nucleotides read TGTGCCAGCTCACCGATAGCGGGAGTCCAAGAGACCCAGTACTTC. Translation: CASSPIAGVQETQYF.

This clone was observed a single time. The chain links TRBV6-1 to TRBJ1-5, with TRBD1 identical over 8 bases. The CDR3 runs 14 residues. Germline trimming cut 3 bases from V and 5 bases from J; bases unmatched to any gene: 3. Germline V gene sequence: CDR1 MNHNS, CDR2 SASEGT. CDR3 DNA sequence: TGTGCCAGCAGTGAGCAACAGGGGGATCAGCCCCAGCATTTT. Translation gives CASSEQQGDQPQHF.

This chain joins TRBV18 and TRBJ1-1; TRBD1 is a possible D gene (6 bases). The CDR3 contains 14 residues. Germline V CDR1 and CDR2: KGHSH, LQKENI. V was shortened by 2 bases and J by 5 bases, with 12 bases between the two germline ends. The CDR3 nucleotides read TGTGCCAGCTCACCATTAGGGGGGGGGACTGAAGCTTTCTTT. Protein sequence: CASSPLGGGTEAFF.

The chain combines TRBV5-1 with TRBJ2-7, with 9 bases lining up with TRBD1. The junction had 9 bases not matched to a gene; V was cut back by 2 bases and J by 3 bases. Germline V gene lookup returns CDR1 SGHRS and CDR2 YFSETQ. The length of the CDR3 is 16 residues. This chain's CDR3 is CASSFYGGQGNYEQYF. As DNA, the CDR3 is TGCGCCAGCAGCTTCTACGGTGGACAGGGGAACTACGAGCAGTACTTC.

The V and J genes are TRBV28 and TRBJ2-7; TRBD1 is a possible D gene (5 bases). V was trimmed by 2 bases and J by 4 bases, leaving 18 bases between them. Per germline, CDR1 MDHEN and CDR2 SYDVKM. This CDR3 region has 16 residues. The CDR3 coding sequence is TGTGCCAGCAGTTTAGTCCTCCAGGGCGGAAGGTACGAGCAGTACTTC. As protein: CASSLVLQGGRYEQYF.

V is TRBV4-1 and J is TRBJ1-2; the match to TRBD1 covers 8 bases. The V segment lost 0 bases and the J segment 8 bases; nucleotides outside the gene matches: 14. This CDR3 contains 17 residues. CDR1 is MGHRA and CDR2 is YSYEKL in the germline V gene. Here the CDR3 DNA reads TGCGCCAGCAGCCAAGATGGCAGGGGGCGCGGGAATCAAGGCTACACCTTC. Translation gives CASSQDGRGRGNQGYTF.

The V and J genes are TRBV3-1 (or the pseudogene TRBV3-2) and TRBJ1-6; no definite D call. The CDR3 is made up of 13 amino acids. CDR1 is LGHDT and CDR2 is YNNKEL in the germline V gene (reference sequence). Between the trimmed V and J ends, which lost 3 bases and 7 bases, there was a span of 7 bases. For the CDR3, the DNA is TGTGCCAGCAGCCAGTTAGCAAATTCACCCCTCCACTTT. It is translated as CASSQLANSPLHF.

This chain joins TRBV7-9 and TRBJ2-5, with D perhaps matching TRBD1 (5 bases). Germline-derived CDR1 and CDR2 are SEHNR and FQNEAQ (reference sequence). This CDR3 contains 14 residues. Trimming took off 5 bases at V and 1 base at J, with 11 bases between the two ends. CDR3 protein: CASSPDTIQETQYF. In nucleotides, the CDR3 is TGTGCCAGCAGCCCGGACACAATCCAAGAGACCCAGTACTTC.

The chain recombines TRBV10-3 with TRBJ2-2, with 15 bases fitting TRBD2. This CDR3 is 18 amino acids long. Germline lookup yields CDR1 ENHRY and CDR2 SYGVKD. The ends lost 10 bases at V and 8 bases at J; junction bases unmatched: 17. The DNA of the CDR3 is TGTGCCACAACGGGACTAGCGGGAGGCCCCTCAATTTCGGGGGAGCTGTTTTTT. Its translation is CATTGLAGGPSISGELFF.

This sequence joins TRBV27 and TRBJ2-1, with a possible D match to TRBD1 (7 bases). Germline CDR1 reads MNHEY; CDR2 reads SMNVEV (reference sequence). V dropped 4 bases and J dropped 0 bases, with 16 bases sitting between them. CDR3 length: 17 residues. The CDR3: CASSSLSGGSSYNEQFF. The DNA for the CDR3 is TGTGCCAGCAGTTCACTTTCAGGGGGGAGCTCCTACAATGAGCAGTTCTTC.

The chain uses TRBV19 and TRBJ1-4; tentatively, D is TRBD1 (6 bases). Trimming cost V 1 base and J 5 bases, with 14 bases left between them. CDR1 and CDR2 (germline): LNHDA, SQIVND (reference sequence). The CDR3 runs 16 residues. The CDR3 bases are TGTGCCAGTAGTATAGGACGAACAGGGTCAAATGAAAAACTGTTTTTT. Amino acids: CASSIGRTGSNEKLFF.

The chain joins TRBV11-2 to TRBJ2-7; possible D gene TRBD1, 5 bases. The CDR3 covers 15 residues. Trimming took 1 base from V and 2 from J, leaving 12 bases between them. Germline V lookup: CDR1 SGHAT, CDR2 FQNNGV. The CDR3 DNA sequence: TGTGCCAGCAGCTTAGTCCAGGGTATGGCCTACGAGCAGTACTTC. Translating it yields CASSLVQGMAYEQYF.